The 22 T cell receptor beta chains below were found in one sample sequenced in a study of shared clonotypes between healthy human individuals. Using immunoSEQ multiplex PCR, the repertoire was profiled, and TCRdb retains in-frame clones only, with some absent. The profile shows some 800,000 clones, 85% to 95% of them singletons. Terminally differentiated effector memory CD45RA+ cells were excluded from the naive CD8 cells, which were CD45RO-negative and positively selected for CCR7. Source material: naive CD8+ T cells sorted from blood. These receptors all stem from a man in his thirties or forties in good health.

The chain links TRBV9 to TRBJ2-2, with D possibly TRBD1 on 5 matching bases. V was trimmed by 0 bases and J by 7 bases, leaving 10 bases between them. The CDR3 runs to 14 residues. CDR1 and CDR2 (germline): SGDLS, YYNGEE. DNA of the CDR3: TGTGCCAGCAGCGTAGAGTGGGGCGGCGGGGAGCTGTTTTTT. Translation: CASSVEWGGGELFF.

A note on this clone: Different DNA sequences within this sample yield the same CDR3. The chain combines TRBV15 with TRBJ2-7; 11 nucleotides match TRBD2. The J segment lost 4 bases and the V segment lost 4 bases, leaving 3 bases of the junction unmatched. From germline, CDR1 is LNHNV and CDR2 YYDKDF (reference sequence). The CDR3 runs 14 residues. Here the CDR3 reads CATSTGTSGYEQYF. The CDR3 region has the DNA TGTGCCACCAGCACCGGGACTAGCGGTTACGAGCAGTACTTC.

V is TRBV5-4 and J is TRBJ2-1; D assignment may be TRBD1 or TRBD2 (5 bases each). CDR3 length equals 14 residues. Trimming removed 4 bases from V and 6 bases from J, with 14 bases in between. The germline CDR1 and CDR2 sequences are SGHNT and YYREEE (reference sequence). The CDR3 DNA reads as TGTGCCAGCAGCCCCGGGACCCTGATCAATGAGCAGTTCTTC. Translated, it gives CASSPGTLINEQFF.

V and J are TRBV9 and TRBJ1-2, with TRBD1 matching over 8 bases. V dropped 4 bases and J dropped 3; count of bases not matched to a gene: 8. Per germline, CDR1 SGDLS and CDR2 YYNGEE. The CDR3 consists of 15 residues. CDR3 nucleotide sequence: TGTGCCAGCAGCTCACGGACAGGGCTCGACTATGGCTACACCTTC. This gives the protein CASSSRTGLDYGYTF.

The V gene is TRBV29-1, the J gene TRBJ2-7, with D unresolved. The CDR3 contains 13 residues. CDR1 is SQVTM, CDR2 ANQGSEA, per germline. Trimming removed 4 bases at V and 2 bases at J, with 12 bases between. The CDR3 loop reads CSVGGRRPYEQYF. In nucleotides, the CDR3 is TGCAGCGTTGGGGGTCGACGGCCCTACGAGCAGTACTTC.

V and J are TRBV5-4 and TRBJ2-2; 7 positions agree with TRBD2. The J segment lost 5 bases and the V segment lost 2 bases, leaving 9 bases of the junction unmatched. The CDR3 extends over 16 amino acids. Germline lookup yields CDR1 SGHNT and CDR2 YYREEE (reference sequence). The CDR3 DNA follows: TGTGCCAGCAGCTTTAATCCTGGCGGGAGAACCGGGGAGCTGTTTTTT. Its translation: CASSFNPGGRTGELFF.

The chain employs TRBV2 and TRBJ2-1; 8 bases are a match to TRBD1. Germline trimming cut 2 bases from V and 0 bases from J; bases unmatched to any gene: 6. Germline V CDR1 and CDR2: SNHLY, FYNNEI. The CDR3 length is 17 residues. The CDR3 bases are TGTGCCAGCAGTGAACAGGGACAGGTCTTCTCCTACAATGAGCAGTTCTTC. It yields the protein CASSEQGQVFSYNEQFF.

This chain links TRBV9 with TRBJ1-1; unclear D gene. This CDR3 has 15 amino acids. Deletions cut 2 bases from V and 1 base from J, with 12 bases between. In germline, CDR1 is SGDLS, CDR2 YYNGEE. DNA of the CDR3: TGTGCCAGCAGCGTGGCCGGAACAGAGAACACTGAAGCTTTCTTT. Translating gives CASSVAGTENTEAFF.

This clone was recorded only once. DNA for the CDR3: TGTGCCAGCAGCGTAATCCAAGATACGCAGTATTTT. It encodes CASSVIQDTQYF. This chain connects TRBV9 to TRBJ2-3; D ambiguous. V was pared by 1 base and J by 5 bases, with 5 bases between. The CDR3 is 12 amino acids. The germline gives CDR1 SGDLS, CDR2 YYNGEE.

V gene TRBV7-9 combines with J gene TRBJ2-7; 7 positions agree with TRBD2. This CDR3 spans 15 amino acids. Germline V CDR1 and CDR2: SEHNR, FQNEAQ (reference sequence). With 5 bases clipped from V and 2 bases from J, the junction kept 9 bases outside the gene matches. CDR3 region: CASSPKERDAYEQYF. Written as DNA, the CDR3 is TGTGCCAGCAGCCCCAAGGAGCGGGACGCCTACGAGCAGTACTTC.

The chain couples TRBV19 to TRBJ1-1, with a tentative D call TRBD1 (5 bases). CDR1 is LNHDA and CDR2 is SQIVND in the germline V gene (reference sequence). Trimming stripped 1 base from V and 2 bases from J, with 14 bases between. CDR3 length: 16 amino acids. CDR3 bases: TGTGCCAGTAGTATAGCCTACCAAACAGGCAACACTGAAGCTTTCTTT. Translated, it gives CASSIAYQTGNTEAFF.

CDR3 nucleotide sequence: TGTGCCAGCAGTGTACAGGGTTCTCAGGTC. Translated: CASSVQGSQV. This chain uses TRBV2 with TRBJ2-7; perhaps TRBD1 as D (6 bases). The CDR3 is 10 amino acids. From germline, CDR1 is SNHLY and CDR2 FYNNEI.

This chain connects TRBV30 to TRBJ2-7, with TRBD1 matching 9 bases. J lost 5 bases, V lost 3 bases, and 11 bases had no gene match. Germline V lookup: CDR1 GTSNPN, CDR2 SVGIG (reference sequence). CDR3 length equals 15 residues. CDR3 protein: CAWSRKGDRVHEQYF. Written as DNA, the CDR3 is TGTGCCTGGAGCAGAAAGGGGGACAGGGTCCACGAGCAGTACTTC.

This clone was observed a few times. The rearrangement joins TRBV28 to TRBJ1-5; tentative D call: TRBD1 (6 bases). V lost 6 bases and J 2 bases, leaving 17 bases between the germline ends. The CDR3 sequence is 16 residues long. Germline CDR1 is MDHEN and CDR2 is SYDVKM. DNA of the CDR3: TGTGCCAGCAGACTACAAAGGGCAGGGGGCAATCAGCCCCAGCATTTT. Its translation is CASRLQRAGGNQPQHF.

The rearrangement links TRBV7-6 to TRBJ2-7, with 10 bases that match TRBD2. V was clipped by 0 bases and J by 4 bases; unmatched bases: 12. CDR1 and CDR2 from the germline V gene are SGHVS and FNYEAQ. This CDR3 contains 18 residues. The CDR3 DNA reads as TGTGCCAGCAGCTTAGCGCCCCCTCTAGCGGGAGTAAAGTACGAGCAGTACTTC. Residues: CASSLAPPLAGVKYEQYF.

The CDR3 DNA follows: TGTGCCAGCAGTGAATCCAGACTAGCGGGAGTCCCCTACGAGCAGTACTTC. Amino acids: CASSESRLAGVPYEQYF. V usage is TRBV25-1 and J usage is TRBJ2-7; 12 nucleotides align to TRBD2. CDR3 length: 17 amino acids. Unmatched junction bases numbered 6, after V lost 1 base and J lost 2 bases. Germline V gene sequence: CDR1 MGHDK, CDR2 SYGVNS.

The chain recombines TRBV27 with TRBJ2-2; 7 bases align to TRBD1. Trimming removed 6 bases from V and 6 bases from J; junction bases left unmatched: 13. The CDR3 is made up of 16 amino acids. Germline V gene sequence: CDR1 MNHEY, CDR2 SMNVEV (reference sequence). CDR3 sequence: CASSPGQIIDAGELFF. CDR3 nucleotide sequence: TGTGCCAGCAGCCCGGGACAGATTATCGACGCCGGGGAGCTGTTTTTT.

The genes are TRBV29-1 and TRBJ2-1, with no clear D. V lost 4 bases, J lost 0 bases, and 10 bases lay in between. Germline V gene data show CDR1 as SQVTM and CDR2 as ANQGSEA. CDR3 size: 14 residues. CDR3: CSVGRFGSYNEQFF. CDR3 sequence (DNA): TGCAGCGTTGGAAGGTTCGGCTCCTACAATGAGCAGTTCTTC.

The gene calls are TRBV2 and TRBJ2-7; 15 bases align to TRBD2. With 6 bases clipped from V and 4 bases from J, the junction kept 7 bases outside the gene matches. The CDR3 is 16 residues long. Germline V gene lookup returns CDR1 SNHLY and CDR2 FYNNEI. The DNA of the CDR3 is TGTGCCAGCAGATCACGGGGACTAGCGGGAGGTTACGAGCAGTACTTC. Translating gives CASRSRGLAGGYEQYF.

V usage is TRBV12-1 and J usage is TRBJ2-7; the table's D gene call, TRBD1, was not cross checked with the DNA. TRBV12-1 is annotated as a pseudogene. The CDR3 consists of 12 residues. The CDR3: CASSPYNYEQYF. The CDR3 nucleotides are TGTGCCAGCAGCCCATACAACTACGAGCAGTACTTC.

V and J are TRBV11-2 and TRBJ2-1; no clear D. The CDR3 is made up of 15 amino acids. The germline gives CDR1 SGHAT, CDR2 FQNNGV. V was trimmed by 0 bases and J by 9 bases, leaving 15 bases between them. In DNA, the CDR3 is TGTGCCAGCAGCTTAGATCTCAGGACCCTTGGTGAGCAGTTCTTC. It specifies CASSLDLRTLGEQFF.

The CDR3 DNA sequence: TGTGCCAGCAGCAGCCGTACCGAGGACGGAAACACCGGGGAGCTGTTTTTT. Protein: CASSSRTEDGNTGELFF. The J gene is TRBJ2-2, the V gene TRBV7-8; D unresolved. Germline CDR1 SGHVS, CDR2 FQNEAQ. V was pared by 5 bases and J by 2 bases, with 18 bases between. CDR3 size: 17 residues.